Shown below are 30 T cell receptor beta chains from a single sample sequenced in a study of blood T cell repertoires in COVID-19. Profiling relied on immunoSEQ multiplex PCR, and the TCRdb table lists in-frame clones only, not all of them. The sample records about 300,000 clones, 89% being singletons. Sequencing was carried out using peripheral blood. Receptors originate from a man younger than 35 who had recovered from COVID-19.

The chain employs TRBV4-1 and TRBJ1-1; D remains ambiguous. The CDR3 totals 16 residues. V was clipped by 0 bases and J by 4 bases, with 15 bases between them. CDR1 MGHRA and CDR2 YSYEKL come from the germline V gene. DNA of the CDR3: TGCGCCAGCAGCCAAGATAGGTCGCCTGGAGCCACTGAAGCTTTCTTT. Translated, it gives CASSQDRSPGATEAFF.

The rearrangement links TRBV4-3 to TRBJ1-3; no firm D call. Trimming took 0 bases from V and 0 from J, leaving 9 bases between them. Germline V CDR1 and CDR2: LGHNA, YSLEER. This CDR3 region has 16 residues. The CDR3 loop reads CASSQDGVSSGNTIYF. For the CDR3, the DNA is TGCGCCAGCAGCCAAGATGGAGTTTCCTCTGGAAACACCATATATTTT.

This chain links TRBV6-4 with TRBJ2-1; D not resolved. Trimming took 2 bases from V and 4 from J, leaving 3 bases between them. CDR1 is MRHNA and CDR2 is SNTAGT in the germline V gene. The CDR3 spans 12 residues. For the CDR3, the DNA is TGTGCCAGCAGTGACCTTTACAATGAGCAGTTCTTC. Translation gives CASSDLYNEQFF.

This chain joins TRBV7-9 and TRBJ2-3; D gene uncertain. The ends were cut back, 6 bases at V and 1 base at J, with 14 bases in the middle. The CDR3 is 15 amino acids. Germline CDR1 is SEHNR and CDR2 is FQNEAQ (reference sequence). The CDR3 region has the DNA TGTGCCAGCAGTCCAGGCGTGTCTGGCACAGATACGCAGTATTTT. The encoded protein is CASSPGVSGTDTQYF. Full variable domain (rest looked up from reference TRBV7-9 and TRBJ2-3): DTGVSQNPRHKITKRGQNVTFRCDPISEHNRLYWYRQTLGQGPEFLTYFQNEAQLEKSRLLSDRFSAERPKGSFSTLEIQRTEQGDSAMYLCASSPGVSGTDTQYFGPGTRLTVL.

The chain joins TRBV10-3 to TRBJ2-4, with D perhaps TRBD1 (6 bases). CDR1 and CDR2 (germline): ENHRY, SYGVKD. The ends were cut back, 6 bases at V and 2 bases at J, with 14 bases in the middle. This CDR3 is built from 15 residues. CDR3 amino acids: CAISPFDRSKNIQYF. The CDR3 DNA sequence: TGTGCCATCAGCCCATTTGACAGGTCCAAAAACATTCAGTACTTC.

The genes are TRBV11-3 and TRBJ2-7; 10 nucleotides align to TRBD1. Germline V gene sequence: CDR1 SGHNT, CDR2 YENEEA. This CDR3 contains 16 residues. V was pared by 5 bases and J by 5 bases, with 12 bases of the junction left unmatched. The DNA for the CDR3 is TGTGCCAGCAGCCCCCACCCCGGACAGGGGGGCCACGAGCAGTACTTC. It encodes CASSPHPGQGGHEQYF.

This chain connects TRBV7-9 to TRBJ1-6, with 9 bases fitting TRBD1. The CDR3 consists of 16 residues. Germline loops: CDR1 SEHNR, CDR2 FQNEAQ (reference sequence). With V trimmed by 4 bases and J by 7 bases, 8 bases remained unmatched. The CDR3 DNA sequence: TGTGCCAGCAGCTGGACAGGGGCCGCATTAAATTCACCCCTCCACTTT. Translated: CASSWTGAALNSPLHF.

This chain uses TRBV5-1 with TRBJ1-1; 7 bases map to TRBD1. The length of the CDR3 is 14 residues. The trim removed 2 bases at V and 4 bases at J, leaving 5 bases unmatched. Per germline, CDR1 SGHRS and CDR2 YFSETQ. The CDR3 DNA is TGCGCCAGCAGCTTAAGGGGGCGGGGCACTGAAGCTTTCTTT. Residues: CASSLRGRGTEAFF.

The chain uses TRBV3-1 (or the pseudogene TRBV3-2) and TRBJ1-2; 7 bases are shared with TRBD1. The CDR3 contains 15 residues. With V trimmed by 3 bases and J by 0 bases, 4 bases remained unmatched. Germline CDR1 and CDR2: LGHDT and YNNKEL (reference sequence). In DNA, the CDR3 is TGTGCCAGCAGCCACCTCGGGACAGCTAACTATGGCTACACCTTC. Protein product: CASSHLGTANYGYTF.

The rearrangement joins TRBV6-1 to TRBJ1-3, with D unclear. V shed 2 bases and J shed 6 bases, with 11 bases lying between them. CDR3 length: 14 residues. Germline CDR1 and CDR2: MNHNS and SASEGT. CDR3 sequence reads: CASSEPGGVNTIYF. CDR3 DNA: TGTGCCAGCAGTGAACCAGGAGGTGTAAACACCATATATTTT.

The rearrangement uses TRBV6-5 and TRBJ2-7; 9 bases are a match to TRBD1. V was clipped by 0 bases and J by 2 bases; unmatched bases: 5. Per the germline V gene, CDR1 is MNHEY and CDR2 is SVGAGI. CDR3 length: 16 residues. DNA of the CDR3: TGTGCCAGCAGTTACTCGAGTGGGACAGGGACCTACGAGCAGTACTTC. Translated, it gives CASSYSSGTGTYEQYF.

The chain couples TRBV5-4 to TRBJ2-7, with TRBD2 as a possible D gene (7 bases). The CDR3 contains 17 residues. V lost 0 bases to trimming and J lost 3 bases, with 19 bases between them. Germline V lookup: CDR1 SGHNT, CDR2 YYREEE (reference sequence). This CDR3 reads CASSLGGAGASLYEQYF. The CDR3 DNA reads as TGTGCCAGCAGCTTGGGGGGGGCGGGGGCCTCCCTCTACGAGCAGTACTTC.

This clone was found once. This sequence joins TRBV4-1 and TRBJ1-1; D may be TRBD1 (6 bases). The V and J ends lost 4 bases and 1 base respectively, with 10 bases between them. Germline V CDR1 and CDR2: MGHRA, YSYEKL. This CDR3 contains 14 residues. CDR3 region: CASSPTTGNTEAFF. CDR3 nucleotide sequence: TGCGCCAGCAGCCCTACGACAGGGAACACTGAAGCTTTCTTT.

This clone came up once. The chain has TRBV10-3 and TRBJ1-3; D gene unclear. The V end was cut by 7 bases, the J end by 0 bases, with 7 bases between. The CDR3 spans 13 residues. Germline loops: CDR1 ENHRY, CDR2 SYGVKD. CDR3 loop: CAIIRDSGNTIYF. For the CDR3, the DNA is TGTGCCATCATAAGAGACTCTGGAAACACCATATATTTT.

Regarding this clone: This sample also contains other DNA sequences that code for the same CDR3. V gene TRBV4-1 combines with J gene TRBJ2-7, with D unclear. The germline CDR1 and CDR2 sequences are MGHRA and YSYEKL. Trimming removed 0 bases from V and 1 base from J, with 7 bases in between. This CDR3 is 14 amino acids long. This chain's CDR3 is CASSQDPGSYEQYF. CDR3 DNA: TGCGCCAGCAGCCAAGATCCAGGATCCTACGAGCAGTACTTC.

The chain is built from TRBV12-5 and TRBJ2-1, with 12 bases aligning to TRBD2. This CDR3 is 15 amino acids long. CDR1 LGHNT and CDR2 FRNRAP come from the germline V gene. The ends lost 4 bases at V and 8 bases at J; junction bases unmatched: 6. The CDR3 bases are TGTGCTAGTGGTTCCGCTAGCGGGGGGGCCCATGAGCAGTTCTTC. Translated, it gives CASGSASGGAHEQFF.

This chain uses TRBV6-5 with TRBJ2-7; D might be TRBD2 (6 bases). Trimming left V 0 bases short and J 6 bases short, with 18 bases between. The CDR3 loop spans 16 amino acids. From germline, CDR1 is MNHEY and CDR2 SVGAGI. The CDR3 protein is CASSYSGAGLGGEQYF. CDR3 nucleotide sequence: TGTGCCAGCAGTTACTCGGGAGCAGGTCTGGGAGGCGAGCAGTACTTC.

This clone was counted between two and nine times. The chain links TRBV25-1 to TRBJ2-2; D gene unclear. Trimming removed 8 bases at V and 6 bases at J, with 7 bases between. The CDR3 covers 11 residues. CDR1 is MGHDK and CDR2 is SYGVNS in the germline V gene. The CDR3: CASSRAGELFF. The CDR3 DNA reads TGTGCCAGCTCTAGAGCCGGGGAGCTGTTTTTT.

This sequence joins TRBV2 and TRBJ1-1; the D is unclear. The germline CDR1 and CDR2 sequences are SNHLY and FYNNEI. This CDR3 spans 12 amino acids. The V and J ends lost 6 bases and 6 bases respectively, with 11 bases between them. Here the CDR3 reads CASRSGISEAFF. DNA of the CDR3: TGTGCCAGCAGATCGGGGATCTCTGAAGCTTTCTTT.

On this clone: Other DNA sequences in the sample encode the same CDR3. The chain recombines TRBV3-1 (or the pseudogene TRBV3-2) with TRBJ1-5; D gene ambiguous. V shed 0 bases and J shed 4 bases, with 10 bases lying between them. CDR3 length: 15 residues. CDR1 and CDR2 (germline): LGHDT, YNNKEL (reference sequence). CDR3 region: CASSQDSGGNQPQHF. The DNA for the CDR3 is TGTGCCAGCAGCCAAGATTCGGGTGGGAATCAGCCCCAGCATTTT.

The rearrangement joins TRBV4-1 to TRBJ2-5; 9 bases map to TRBD1. This CDR3 spans 14 amino acids. The germline gives CDR1 MGHRA, CDR2 YSYEKL. V was clipped by 4 bases and J by 4 bases; unmatched bases: 4. In nucleotides, the CDR3 is TGCGCCAGCAGCCTCGGACAGGGGTCAGAGACCCAGTACTTC. This gives the protein CASSLGQGSETQYF.

The chain combines TRBV7-3 with TRBJ1-6; tentative D call: TRBD1 (5 bases). The CDR3 totals 15 residues. The V end was cut by 2 bases, the J end by 8 bases, with 13 bases between. Germline V gives CDR1 SGHTA, CDR2 FQGTGA. The CDR3 sequence is CASSLGGVVDSPLHF. The CDR3 DNA is TGTGCCAGCAGCTTAGGGGGGGTTGTTGATTCACCCCTCCACTTT.

The V and J genes are TRBV19 and TRBJ2-7, with TRBD1 matching 9 bases. Germline V gene sequence: CDR1 LNHDA, CDR2 SQIVND (reference sequence). The junction had 9 bases not matched to a gene; V was cut back by 10 bases and J by 2 bases. CDR3 length equals 14 residues. The CDR3 DNA follows: TGTGCCACGAACCCGGGGACAGGGCCCTACGAGCAGTACTTC. Its protein is CATNPGTGPYEQYF.

The rearrangement joins TRBV9 to TRBJ2-1; 8 positions agree with TRBD2. Germline loops: CDR1 SGDLS, CDR2 YYNGEE. This CDR3 contains 12 residues. V lost 3 bases to trimming and J lost 12 bases; unmatched junction nucleotides: 5. CDR3: CASSALAGGQFF. The CDR3 DNA is TGTGCCAGCAGCGCCCTTGCGGGGGGGCAGTTCTTC.

The rearrangement joins TRBV5-6 to TRBJ2-7; 9 nucleotides match TRBD2. Germline loops: CDR1 SGHDT, CDR2 YYEEEE. CDR3 size: 16 residues. V shed 0 bases, J shed 0 bases, and the junction held 4 bases outside the gene matches. The CDR3 nucleotides are TGTGCCAGCAGCTTGGAACGGACTAGCGCCTCCTACGAGCAGTACTTC. It encodes CASSLERTSASYEQYF.

This sequence joins TRBV3-1 (or the pseudogene TRBV3-2) and TRBJ2-1; D is undetermined. The V gene's germline CDR1 is LGHDT and CDR2 YNNKEL (reference sequence). V was shortened by 3 bases and J by 0 bases, with 9 bases between the two germline ends. This CDR3 comprises 15 residues. DNA of the CDR3: TGTGCCAGCAGCCAGACACGAACCTCCTACAATGAGCAGTTCTTC. Its translation: CASSQTRTSYNEQFF.

The chain couples TRBV19 to TRBJ1-2; 8 bases align to TRBD1. The CDR3 sequence is 15 residues long. Trimming cost V 5 bases and J 8 bases; bases outside gene matches: 13. CDR1 is LNHDA, CDR2 SQIVND, per germline (reference sequence). For the CDR3, the DNA is TGTGCCAGTAGTCCCGGACAGGGTGACTCTTGGGGCTACACCTTC. Protein product: CASSPGQGDSWGYTF. Variable domain in full (rest from reference TRBV19 and TRBJ1-2): DGGITQSPKYLFRKEGQNVTLSCEQNLNHDAMYWYRQDPGQGLRLIYYSQIVNDFQKGDIAEGYSVSREKKESFPLTVTSAQKNPTAFYLCASSPGQGDSWGYTFGSGTRLTVV.

The chain has TRBV4-3 and TRBJ2-6; the match to TRBD2 covers 10 bases. V gave up 0 bases and J gave up 0 bases; unmatched junction bases: 5. The CDR3 is made up of 19 amino acids. Germline assignment: CDR1 LGHNA and CDR2 YSLEER. The CDR3 DNA is TGCGCCAGCAGCCAAGACCTAGCGGGGGCCCACTCTGGGGCCAACGTCCTGACTTTC. Its protein is CASSQDLAGAHSGANVLTF.

This sequence joins TRBV7-9 and TRBJ1-1; 7 bases fit TRBD1. V was clipped by 1 base and J by 1 base; unmatched bases: 3. CDR3 size: 15 residues. Germline V gene sequence: CDR1 SEHNR, CDR2 FQNEAQ (reference sequence). The DNA of the CDR3 is TGTGCCAGCAGCTTAGGACAGGGAGAGAACACTGAAGCTTTCTTT. Protein product: CASSLGQGENTEAFF.

The genes are TRBV7-2 and TRBJ2-7; 9 nucleotides agree with TRBD2. CDR1 is SGHTA and CDR2 is FQGNSA in the germline V gene. The CDR3 is made up of 16 amino acids. V lost 1 base, J lost 0 bases, and 4 bases stayed unmatched. The CDR3 loop reads CASSLDGTSLSYEQYF. The CDR3 DNA sequence: TGTGCCAGCAGCTTAGATGGGACTAGCCTCTCCTACGAGCAGTACTTC.